This TCR beta chain is from a study of T cell repertoires in cytomegalovirus infection. Each CDR3 protein is one row after TCRdb ran MiXCR on the reads. The table includes under 600,000 distinct CDR3 sequences, about 15% detected once. The sequence was collected from a human donor in good health (CMV status not recorded). Some clones in this sample may be carry-over from other donors' samples. The sample taken for sequencing was CD8+ T cells from PBMCs.

CDR3 amino acids: CAWSGGHNTEAFF. For the CDR3, the DNA is TGTGCCTGGAGCGGGGGACACAACACTGAAGCTTTCTTT. This chain uses TRBV30 with TRBJ1-1; D perhaps matches TRBD1 (6 bases). The CDR3 loop spans 13 amino acids. The V gene's germline CDR1 is GTSNPN and CDR2 SVGIG (reference sequence). Trimming cost V 3 bases and J 2 bases, with 10 bases left between them. The full variable domain, completed using reference TRBV30 and TRBJ1-1, is SQTIHQWPATLVQPVGSPLSLECTVEGTSNPNLYWYRQAAGRGLQLLFYSVGIGQISSEVPQNLSASRPQDRQFILSSKKLLLSDSGFYLCAWSGGHNTEAFFGQGTRLTVV.